The sequence of this T cell receptor beta chain was determined in a study of Graves' ophthalmopathy and Graves' hyperthyroidism. RNA transcripts were the source from which TCR beta CDR3 regions were amplified. First-round RT-PCR employed HTBI primers, with a second-round multiplex PCR after it. TCRdb ran MiXCR on the multiplex PCR reads and lists one entry per CDR3 protein. Of around 1.1 million distinct CDR3 sequences in the sample, 35% to 40% were seen once. CDR1 SGHAT and CDR2 FQNNGV come from the germline V gene. This CDR3 spans 16 amino acids. V gave up 2 bases and J gave up 2 bases, with 13 bases separating them. Only a few counts were recorded for this clonotype. Diagnoses were established from clinical symptoms, serum thyroxine, TRAb, thyroid ultrasound and orbital computed tomography.

The sequenced sample consisted of peripheral blood or thyroid tissue (not recorded which). The clonotype was recovered from an adult man with Graves' hyperthyroidism. The chain is built from TRBV11-2 and TRBJ1-5; TRBD1 is a possible D gene (6 bases). This CDR3 is CASSLYGGLGNQPQHF. The CDR3 nucleotides are TGTGCCAGCAGCTTATATGGGGGGCTGGGCAATCAGCCCCAGCATTTT.